This T cell receptor beta chain was identified during a study of T-cell reconstitution after alpha-beta-depleted transplantation in children. Study observations and caveats: T-cell numbers and diversity, one year after transplant, stemmed largely from T cells that were newly produced. The high TCRbeta diversity at day 60 in some patients came from surviving recipient T cells and thymic progenitors. Where alpha-beta T cells came from about two months after transplant was reportedly several hundred expanded graft clones.

Unique molecular identifiers were incorporated when the TCRbeta library was constructed. TCRdb called the PCR reads again in MiXCR, with one record for every CDR3 protein. Among 250,000 to 300,000 distinct CDR3 sequences listed, about 7.3% were seen once. CDR3 length: 17 amino acids. Germline values: CDR1 SGHTA, CDR2 FQGTGA. With 5 bases clipped from V and 3 bases from J, the junction kept 10 bases outside the gene matches. Comment on this clonotype: The antigen remains undetermined.

This clonotype originated in a female patient aged 2-10 years who had a stem cell transplant for Fanconi anemia, so the T cells may come from the graft donor. This chain joins TRBV7-3 and TRBJ2-1, with 10 positions matching TRBD2. The sequences come from peripheral blood, collected 360 days after TCRalphabeta/CD19-depleted stem cell transplant. In nucleotides, the CDR3 is TGTGCCAGCAGCACCAAGGGGGCTAGCGGGAGCTACAATGAGCAGTTCTTC. Translated: CASSTKGASGSYNEQFF.